The clone carrying this T cell receptor beta chain was seen a handful of times. Antigen: not known. Drawing of blood for sampling happened at baseline, at cycle 4 day 1, and at cycle 7 day 1. The sample comes from a study of OX40 agonist ivuxolimab in advanced cancers. Study results and limitations: Part of the nonresponder group also had normalized T-cell clonal expansion that was low.

The protocol was immunoSEQ multiplex PCR, while the TCRdb copy is restricted to in-frame clones and leaves out a portion. Of roughly 75,000 clones in the sample, around four fifths were seen once. V lost 3 bases and J 1 base, leaving 16 bases between the germline ends. The CDR3 loop spans 16 amino acids. Germline values: CDR1 SGDLS, CDR2 YYNGEE. This TCR derives from an adult with an advanced solid tumor such as melanoma, head and neck, liver or kidney cancer. Sequences were derived from CD4+ or CD8+ T cells sorted from blood, sampled in a trial of the OX40 agonist ivuxolimab. The chain links TRBV9 to TRBJ1-1; D is unresolved. CDR3 protein: CASSAWTYHGNTEAFF. The DNA for the CDR3 is TGTGCCAGCAGCGCATGGACTTACCATGGGAACACTGAAGCTTTCTTT. The full variable domain, in which reference TRBV9 and TRBJ1-1 provide the parts outside the CDR3, is DSGVTQTPKHLITATGQRVTLRCSPRSGDLSVYWYQQSLDQGLQFLIQYYNGEERAKGNILERFSAQQFPDLHSELNLSSLELGDSALYFCASSAWTYHGNTEAFFGQGTRLTVV.